The clone carrying this T cell receptor (beta chain) was recorded at least ten times. 5'RACE template switching produced TCR cDNA carrying a universal primer site and UMIs. One entry per CDR3 protein results from TCRdb running MiXCR on the 5' RACE reads. The data contain hundreds of thousands of distinct CDR3 sequences, roughly 4.3% of them seen just once; the ten biggest clones take up 20% to 25%. This sample is part of a study of T cells after yellow fever vaccination. CDR1 and CDR2 from the germline V gene are LNHNV and YYDKDF (reference sequence). V was shortened by 8 bases and J by 14 bases, with 4 bases between the two germline ends. CDR3 size: 8 residues.

The origin of this receptor is a man younger than 35 who received the YFV17D yellow fever vaccine. This chain links TRBV15 with TRBJ1-6; no clear D gene. The sample here was PBMCs, taken 5 days after the yellow fever booster vaccination. DNA for the CDR3: TGTGCCACCGTCACCCTCCACTTT. It is translated as CATVTLHF.